This TCR beta chain was identified in a study of blood T cell repertoires in COVID-19. Study-wide context: Specimens from acute and convalescent COVID-19 originated in the United States, Italy and Spain. T cells, B-cell-depleted T cells, or PBMCs provided the cDNA or gDNA that served as material.

Methods used by the authors: Amplification of reference gene primers was used by the study to estimate nucleated cell counts. Profiled with immunoSEQ multiplex PCR; TCRdb holds only in-frame clones, not every one. The V and J calls and the clone size are those of that table, but D and trimming were determined from the DNA. The sample has more than 150,000 clones; under 90% are singletons. A word on this clone: Other nucleotide sequences in the sample specify the same CDR3.

This receptor was taken from a human donor in a cohort sampled during active COVID-19. Material: peripheral blood.

CDR3 nucleotides: TGCGCCAGCAGCTTACGGGGGAACACTGAAGCTTTCTTT. Its translation is CASSLRGNTEAFF. This sequence joins TRBV5-1 and TRBJ1-1, with D unclear. The length of the CDR3 is 13 residues. V was clipped by 2 bases and J by 1 base, with 6 bases between them. CDR1 and CDR2 from the germline V gene are SGHRS and YFSETQ.